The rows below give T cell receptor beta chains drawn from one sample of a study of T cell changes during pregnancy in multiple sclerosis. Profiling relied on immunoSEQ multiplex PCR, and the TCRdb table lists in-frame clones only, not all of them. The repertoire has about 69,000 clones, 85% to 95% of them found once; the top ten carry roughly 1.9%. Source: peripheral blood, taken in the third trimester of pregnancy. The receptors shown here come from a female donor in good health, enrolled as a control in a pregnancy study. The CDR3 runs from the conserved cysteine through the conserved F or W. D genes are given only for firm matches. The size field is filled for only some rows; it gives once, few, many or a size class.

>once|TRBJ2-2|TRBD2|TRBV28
TGTGCCAGCAAATTGGGGGGGACCTCGAACACCGGGGAGCTGTTTTTT
CASKLGGTSNTGELFF
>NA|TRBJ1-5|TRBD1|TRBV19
TGTGCCAGTAGTATGGGACAGACCTTAAGCAATCAGCCCCAGCATTTT
CASSMGQTLSNQPQHF
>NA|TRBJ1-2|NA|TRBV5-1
TGCGCCAGCAGCGCGGGGATGAGTACGGGGAACTATGGCTACACCTTC
CASSAGMSTGNYGYTF
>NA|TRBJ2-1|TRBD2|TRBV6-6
TGTGCCAGCAGTTACGGACTAGCGGGGTCCGGTGAGCAGTTCTTC
CASSYGLAGSGEQFF
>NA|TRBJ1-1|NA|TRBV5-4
TGTGCCAGCAGCTTGGACCAGTTAAACACTGAAGCTTTCTTT
CASSLDQLNTEAFF
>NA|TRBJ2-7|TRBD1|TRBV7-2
TGTGCCAGCAGCTTAGGTACAGGGGGTTTAGTATCCTACGAGCAGTACTTC
CASSLGTGGLVSYEQYF
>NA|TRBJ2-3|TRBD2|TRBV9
TGTGCCAGCAGCAGACTAGCGGGGACTTCAGATACGCAGTATTTT
CASSRLAGTSDTQYF
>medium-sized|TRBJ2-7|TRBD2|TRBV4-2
TGTGCCAGCAGCCAAGACGAGGGACTAGCAAGTGGCGAGCAGTACTTC
CASSQDEGLASGEQYF
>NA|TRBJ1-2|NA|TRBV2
TGTGCCAGCCAGCCCAACCCGGGACACTCATATGGCTACACCTTC
CASQPNPGHSYGYTF
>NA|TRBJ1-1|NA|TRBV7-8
TGTGCCAGCAGCTTAGTCTCAGGGGCGGAAGCTTTCTTT
CASSLVSGAEAFF
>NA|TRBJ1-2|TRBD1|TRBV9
TGTGCCAGCAGCGTAGCAGGGACAGGGGTCGATGGCTACACCTTC
CASSVAGTGVDGYTF
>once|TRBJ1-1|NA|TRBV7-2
TGTGCCAGCAGTACTTCCACAGGTACTGAAGCTTTCTTT
CASSTSTGTEAFF
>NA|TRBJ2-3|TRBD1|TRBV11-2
TGTGCCAGCAGCCCCCCTTCCGGGACAGGGGGCACAGATACGCAGTATTTT
CASSPPSGTGGTDTQYF
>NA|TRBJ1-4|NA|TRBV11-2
TGTGCCAGCAGCCTAGGGGGGGGGCTGACTAAAAAACTGTTTTTT
CASSLGGGLTKKLFF
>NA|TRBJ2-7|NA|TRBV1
TGCACCAGCAGCCAACTACAGAGAAGGGACAACGACTACGAGCAGTACTTC
CTSSQLQRRDNDYEQYF
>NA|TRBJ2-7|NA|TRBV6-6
TGTGCCAGCAGTTACCAGGGATCCCCAAGCTCCTACGAGCAGTACTTC
CASSYQGSPSSYEQYF
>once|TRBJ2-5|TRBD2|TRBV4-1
TGCGCCAGCAGCCCGGGGGGGGTCCAAGAGACCCAGTACTTC
CASSPGGVQETQYF
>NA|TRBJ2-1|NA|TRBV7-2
TGTGCCAGCAGCAGCCAACTCCTTAGCTCCTACAATGAGCAGTTCTTC
CASSSQLLSSYNEQFF
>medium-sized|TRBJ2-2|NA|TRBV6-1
TGTGCCAGCAGTGGTGCAACGGACACCGGGGAGCTGTTTTTT
CASSGATDTGELFF
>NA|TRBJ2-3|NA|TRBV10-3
TGTGCCATCTCATCAGGAGAGGGAGATACGCAGTATTTT
CAISSGEGDTQYF
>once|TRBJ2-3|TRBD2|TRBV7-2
TGTGCCAGCAGACTGGGACTAGACACAGATACGCAGTATTTT
CASRLGLDTDTQYF
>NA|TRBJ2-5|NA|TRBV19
TGTGCCAGTAGTATAGAAGGGGCAAGGAAGGGTAAGGAGACCCAGTACTTC
CASSIEGARKGKETQYF
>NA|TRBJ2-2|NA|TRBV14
TGTGCCAGCAGCCACTTATATCACGGGACCGGGGAGCTGTTTTTT
CASSHLYHGTGELFF
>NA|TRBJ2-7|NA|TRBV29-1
TGCAGCGCAGACAAGGATGGGTCCGAGCAGTACTTC
CSADKDGSEQYF
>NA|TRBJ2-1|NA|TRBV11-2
TGTGCCAGCAGCTACGGACTTAACAATGAGCAGTTCTTC
CASSYGLNNEQFF
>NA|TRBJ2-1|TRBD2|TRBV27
TGTGCCAGCAGTATCTTTGGGACTAGCGCGCCCGCGGTCGGCAATGAGCAGTTCTTC
CASSIFGTSAPAVGNEQFF
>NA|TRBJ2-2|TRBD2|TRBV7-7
TGTGCTTTAGCGGGAGTCATTACCGGGGAGCTGTTTTTT
CALAGVITGELFF
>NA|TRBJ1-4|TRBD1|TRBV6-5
TGTGCCAGCAGTCTCTCGGGACAGGGGGAAAAACTGTTTTTT
CASSLSGQGEKLFF
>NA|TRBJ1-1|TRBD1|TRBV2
TGTGCCAGCAGTGTTACGGGACAGGTCACTGAAGCTTTCTTT
CASSVTGQVTEAFF
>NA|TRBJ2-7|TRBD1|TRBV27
TGTGCCAGCAGTTCCGGACAGGGCCGCGAGCAGTACTTC
CASSSGQGREQYF
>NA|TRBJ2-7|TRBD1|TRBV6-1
TGTGCCAGCAGTGAACCGGGACAGGGTTTCTACGAGCAGTACTTC
CASSEPGQGFYEQYF
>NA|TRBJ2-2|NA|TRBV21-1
TGTGCCAGCAGCAAAGGGGCAGAACAGGGGGACACCGGGGAGCTGTTTTTT
CASSKGAEQGDTGELFF
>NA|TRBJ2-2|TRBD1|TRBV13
TGTGCCAGCAGCCGGACAGGGGAGTACCACGTTACCGGGGAGCTGTTTTTT
CASSRTGEYHVTGELFF
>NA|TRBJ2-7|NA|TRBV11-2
TGTGCCAGCAGCTTAGTTTCGTACGAGCAGTACTTC
CASSLVSYEQYF
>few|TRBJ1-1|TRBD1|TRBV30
TGTGCCTGGAGGCAGGGGGGAACTGAAGCTTTCTTT
CAWRQGGTEAFF
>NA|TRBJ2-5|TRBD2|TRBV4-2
TGTGCCAGCAGCCGGACTAGCGGGGGATTCGAGACCCAGTACTTC
CASSRTSGGFETQYF
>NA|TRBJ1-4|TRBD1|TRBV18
TGTGCCAGCTCACCAGAAGCTGGGGACAGGCGCGCCGGAGGGACTAATGAAAAACTGTTTTTT
CASSPEAGDRRAGGTNEKLFF
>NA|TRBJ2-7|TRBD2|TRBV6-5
TGTGCCAGCAACAACGGGGCGGGGGGAACCTACGAGCAGTACTTC
CASNNGAGGTYEQYF
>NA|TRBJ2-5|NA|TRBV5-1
TGCGCCAGCAGCTTGGAGAAGGGTCGGCAGGGTGGGTCCCAAGAGACCCAGTACTTC
CASSLEKGRQGGSQETQYF
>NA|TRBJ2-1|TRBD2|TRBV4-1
TGCGCCAGCAGCCAAGGTTCGACTAGCGGGTACAATGAGCAGTTCTTC
CASSQGSTSGYNEQFF
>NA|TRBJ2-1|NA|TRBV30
TGTGCCTGGAGTGCCGATGGAGCGTTTGTTGAGCAGTTCTTC
CAWSADGAFVEQFF
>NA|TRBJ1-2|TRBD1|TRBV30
TGTGCCTGGACCTCCTCGCTAGGGGGCAGCTACACCTTC
CAWTSSLGGSYTF
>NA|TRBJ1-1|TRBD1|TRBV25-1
TGTGCCAGCAGTGAAGGTTTTGGGACAGGGGGCGCTGAAGCTTTCTTT
CASSEGFGTGGAEAFF
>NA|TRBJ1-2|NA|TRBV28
TGTGCCAGCAGTGTCGACAGATATGGCTACACCTTC
CASSVDRYGYTF
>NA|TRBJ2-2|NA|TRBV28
TGTGCCAGCAGTTACCCTCAGACCGGGGAGCTGTTTTTT
CASSYPQTGELFF
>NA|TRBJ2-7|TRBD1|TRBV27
TGTGCCAGCAAGGGGGGACAGGGTTTGTACGAGCAGTACTTC
CASKGGQGLYEQYF
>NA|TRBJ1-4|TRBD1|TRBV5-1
TGCGCCAGCAGCTTCGGACAGGGGAATGAAAAACTGTTTTTT
CASSFGQGNEKLFF
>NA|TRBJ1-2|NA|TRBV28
TGTGCCAGCAGTTCAGCCGGGGGGTCCCATGGCTACACCTTC
CASSSAGGSHGYTF
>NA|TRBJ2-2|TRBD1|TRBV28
TGTGCCAGCAGTTTCTACAGGGGGCCCACCGGGGAGCTGTTTTTT
CASSFYRGPTGELFF
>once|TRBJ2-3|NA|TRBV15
TGTGCCACCAGCAGAGATCTGCTTGCGGAGCGAGGGGATACGCAGTATTTT
CATSRDLLAERGDTQYF
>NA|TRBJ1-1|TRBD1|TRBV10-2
TGCGCCAGTGGGGGGACAGGGAGTGGCACTGAAGCTTTCTTT
CASGGTGSGTEAFF
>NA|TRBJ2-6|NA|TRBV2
TGTGCCAGCAGTCTGTGGGGCCTGGGCTCTGGGGCCAACGTCCTGACTTTC
CASSLWGLGSGANVLTF
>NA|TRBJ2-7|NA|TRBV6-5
TGTGCCAGCAGTTCCCTCGGAACTACTTACGAGCAGTACTTC
CASSSLGTTYEQYF
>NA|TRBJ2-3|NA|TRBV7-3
TGTGCCAGCAGCTTAACCCAGGGCTGGGATACGCAGTATTTT
CASSLTQGWDTQYF
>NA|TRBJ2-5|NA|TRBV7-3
TGTGCCAGCAGCGCACCGGGGGAGACCCAGTACTTC
CASSAPGETQYF